This T cell receptor beta chain was recorded in a study of T-cell reconstitution after alpha-beta-depleted transplantation in children. This clonotype was seen ten or more times. Unique molecular identifiers were built into the TCRbeta library. Each CDR3 protein is one row after TCRdb ran MiXCR on the PCR reads. The sample has hundreds of thousands of distinct CDR3 sequences; roughly 17% are singletons. This CDR3 comprises 16 residues. Germline CDR1 reads KGHSY; CDR2 reads FQNENV. The ends lost 2 bases at V and 1 base at J; junction bases unmatched: 4. The source was PBMCs from the stem cell graft donor, collected from the stem cell graft. The TCR comes from a human donor who donated a stem cell graft to a child with acute myeloid leukemia. This sequence joins TRBV16 and TRBJ1-5; 8 nucleotides match TRBD1. CDR3 amino acids: CASSQNGQGSNQPQHF. Here the CDR3 DNA reads TGTGCCAGCAGCCAAAACGGACAGGGAAGCAATCAGCCCCAGCATTTT. The whole variable domain, remainder taken from reference TRBV16 and TRBJ1-5, is GEEVAQTPKHLVRGEGQKAKLYCAPIKGHSYVFWYQQVLKNEFKFLISFQNENVFDETGMPKERFSAKCLPNSPCSLEIQATKLEDSAVYFCASSQNGQGSNQPQHFGDGTRLSIL.